This is a list of T cell receptor beta chains from one sample in a study of blood T cell repertoires in COVID-19. Sequencing used immunoSEQ multiplex PCR; TCRdb keeps in-frame clones, though not all of them. The sample records 150,000 to 200,000 clones, 80% to 90% being singletons. Sequencing was carried out using peripheral blood. The receptors originated from a man between 60 and 75 years old with acute or convalescent COVID-19. Each CDR3 is given with its conserved first and last residue. Each record gives: clone size, D gene, V gene, J gene, CDR3 protein, CDR3 DNA. D genes are given only for firm matches. The size field is filled for only some rows; it gives once, few, many or a size class.

-	TRBD2	TRBV11-2	TRBJ2-1	CASSLGLANEQFF	TGTGCCAGCAGCCTAGGACTAGCCAATGAGCAGTTCTTC
-	TRBD2	TRBV7-2	TRBJ2-1	CASSLVSGLASVEQFF	TGTGCCAGCAGCTTAGTTTCGGGACTAGCTTCTGTTGAGCAGTTCTTC
-	-	TRBV5-1	TRBJ1-4	CASSLKSDEKLFF	TGCGCCAGCAGCTTGAAGTCGGATGAAAAACTGTTTTTT
-	TRBD1	TRBV27	TRBJ1-2	CASIKSRDRVRLDGYTF	TGTGCCAGCATCAAGTCCCGGGACAGGGTCAGGCTGGACGGCTACACCTTC
-	-	TRBV19	TRBJ2-1	CASSISDRNNEQFF	TGTGCCAGTAGTATTTCAGACAGAAACAATGAGCAGTTCTTC
-	TRBD2	TRBV27	TRBJ2-3	CASSFSGPGASGRPSTDTQYF	TGTGCCAGCAGTTTTTCGGGACCTGGGGCTAGCGGGAGACCGAGCACAGATACGCAGTATTTT
-	TRBD1	TRBV7-9	TRBJ2-1	CASSLSTGTGPFF	TGTGCCAGCAGCTTAAGTACCGGGACAGGGCCGTTCTTC
-	-	TRBV5-5	TRBJ1-4	CASGSGGEGEKLFF	TGTGCCAGCGGTTCCGGGGGAGAGGGTGAAAAACTGTTTTTT
-	-	TRBV18	TRBJ1-5	CASSELNQPQHF	TGTGCCAGCTCAGAACTTAATCAGCCCCAGCATTTT
once	TRBD1	TRBV2	TRBJ2-1	CASSEGQSSYNEQFF	TGTGCCAGCAGTGAGGGACAGAGCTCCTACAATGAGCAGTTCTTC
-	-	TRBV15	TRBJ1-2	CATSRARGYGYTF	TGTGCCACCAGCAGAGCCCGGGGCTATGGCTACACCTTC
-	TRBD2	TRBV14	TRBJ2-1	CASSQVRTSGEFF	TGTGCCAGCAGCCAAGTCAGGACTAGCGGCGAGTTCTTC
-	TRBD1	TRBV28	TRBJ1-2	CASIFGGQGHGYTF	TGTGCCAGCATCTTCGGGGGACAGGGACATGGCTACACCTTC
-	TRBD1	TRBV2	TRBJ2-7	CASGGQSSYEQYF	TGTGCCAGCGGGGGACAGAGCTCCTACGAGCAGTACTTC
-	-	TRBV6-5	TRBJ1-2	CASSYSGISNYGYTF	TGTGCCAGCAGTTACTCGGGCATTTCTAACTATGGCTACACCTTC
-	-	TRBV30	TRBJ1-6	CAWRGIGGSDNSPLHF	TGTGCCTGGAGGGGCATCGGGGGAAGTGATAATTCACCCCTCCACTTT
-	-	TRBV7-9	TRBJ1-1	CASSFSYNTEAFF	TGTGCCAGCAGCTTTTCCTACAACACTGAAGCTTTCTTT
-	TRBD2	TRBV3-1/TRBV3-2	TRBJ2-5	CASSRPPGLAGVVTQYF	TGTGCCAGCAGCCGTCCGCCGGGACTAGCGGGAGTGGTGACCCAGTACTTC
-	-	TRBV29-1	TRBJ2-7	CSVGHEVYEQYF	TGCAGCGTTGGCCATGAGGTCTACGAGCAGTACTTC
-	TRBD1	TRBV19	TRBJ2-2	CASSIRTGDTGELFF	TGTGCCAGTAGTATAAGGACAGGGGACACCGGGGAGCTGTTTTTT
-	-	TRBV5-1	TRBJ1-2	CASSLDSNYGYTF	TGCGCCAGCAGCTTGGACAGCAACTATGGCTACACCTTC
-	-	TRBV27	TRBJ2-2	CASSSRGGGTGGELFF	TGTGCCAGCAGTTCCAGAGGAGGGGGCACAGGAGGGGAGCTGTTTTTT
-	TRBD1	TRBV5-5	TRBJ1-6	CASSPTGQRYSPLHF	TGTGCCAGCAGCCCGACGGGACAGAGGTATTCACCCCTCCACTTT
-	TRBD2	TRBV4-1	TRBJ2-1	CASSQERGGEQFF	TGCGCCAGCAGCCAAGAACGGGGGGGTGAGCAGTTCTTC
-	-	TRBV15	TRBJ1-1	CATSRDIGGPTEAFF	TGTGCCACCAGCAGAGATATCGGGGGTCCCACTGAAGCTTTCTTT
-	-	TRBV5-1	TRBJ1-2	CASSLALLSDGYTF	TGCGCCAGCAGCTTGGCCCTGCTATCGGATGGCTACACCTTC
once	TRBD1	TRBV6-5	TRBJ1-4	CASSLNRGEKLFF	TGTGCCAGCAGTTTGAACAGGGGGGAAAAACTGTTTTTT
-	TRBD1	TRBV5-1	TRBJ2-7	CASSWTGITYEQYF	TGCGCCAGCAGCTGGACAGGGATCACCTACGAGCAGTACTTC
few	TRBD1	TRBV3-1/TRBV3-2	TRBJ2-1	CASSRQGSDEQFF	TGTGCCAGCAGCCGACAGGGTTCCGATGAGCAGTTCTTC
-	TRBD2	TRBV11-3	TRBJ2-1	CASSQGLAGPWHNEQFF	TGTGCCAGCAGCCAGGGACTAGCGGGGCCATGGCACAATGAGCAGTTCTTC
-	-	TRBV5-1	TRBJ2-7	CASSLEQSKQYF	TGCGCCAGCAGCTTGGAACAGTCTAAGCAGTACTTC
-	TRBD1	TRBV5-8	TRBJ2-5	CASSFWTGEGGETQYF	TGTGCCAGCAGCTTTTGGACAGGGGAGGGTGGAGAGACCCAGTACTTC
-	-	TRBV18	TRBJ2-5	CASSRTGAVETQYF	TGTGCCAGCTCCCGAACAGGCGCGGTGGAGACCCAGTACTTC
-	TRBD1	TRBV2	TRBJ1-1	CAGYRGSLNTEAFF	TGTGCCGGTTACAGGGGTTCACTGAACACTGAAGCTTTCTTT
few	-	TRBV2	TRBJ2-7	CASRLSEQYF	TGTGCCAGCAGACTAAGCGAGCAGTACTTC
-	TRBD1	TRBV27	TRBJ1-1	CASSLLRTGGTEAFF	TGTGCCAGCAGTTTACTCCGGACAGGGGGGACTGAAGCTTTCTTT
-	-	TRBV29-1	TRBJ2-5	CSVPSPGLETQYF	TGCAGCGTTCCTAGTCCGGGTTTGGAGACCCAGTACTTC
-	-	TRBV28	TRBJ2-5	CASSLLPGSQETQYF	TGTGCCAGCAGTTTATTACCCGGGAGCCAAGAGACCCAGTACTTC
-	TRBD1	TRBV5-1	TRBJ1-6	CASQGQDNSPLHF	TGCGCCAGCCAGGGACAGGATAATTCACCCCTCCACTTT
once	-	TRBV3-1/TRBV3-2	TRBJ1-2	CASSHGELYGYTF	TGTGCCAGCAGCCACGGGGAACTCTATGGCTACACCTTC
-	-	TRBV2	TRBJ1-2	CASSPGVNYGYTF	TGTGCCAGCAGCCCCGGGGTAAACTATGGCTACACCTTC
-	-	TRBV6-5	TRBJ2-2	CASGGANTGELFF	TGTGCCAGCGGAGGCGCGAACACCGGGGAGCTGTTTTTT
-	-	TRBV28	TRBJ2-5	CASSPPPGRAHLQETQYF	TGTGCCAGCAGTCCACCTCCCGGCAGGGCACATCTACAAGAGACCCAGTACTTC
few	-	TRBV5-1	TRBJ1-1	CASSLAQGSKWDTEAFF	TGCGCCAGCAGCTTGGCCCAGGGCTCAAAATGGGACACTGAAGCTTTCTTT
-	-	TRBV11-1	TRBJ1-1	CASSLRLVGDGTEAFF	TGTGCCAGCAGCTTAAGGTTAGTCGGAGACGGCACTGAAGCTTTCTTT
-	TRBD1	TRBV5-4	TRBJ1-4	CASSPRGQGAYDLPKLFF	TGTGCCAGCAGCCCACGGGGACAGGGGGCTTATGATCTACCTAAACTGTTTTTT
-	-	TRBV6-5	TRBJ1-5	CASTLQFNQPQHF	TGTGCCAGCACCTTACAGTTCAATCAGCCCCAGCATTTT
-	TRBD2	TRBV5-1	TRBJ2-2	CASSFGTSLGGELFF	TGCGCCAGCAGCTTCGGGACTAGCCTCGGTGGGGAGCTGTTTTTT
-	TRBD2	TRBV28	TRBJ2-1	CASSLWGGYNEQFF	TGTGCCAGCAGTTTATGGGGGGGGTACAATGAGCAGTTCTTC
-	TRBD1	TRBV7-9	TRBJ1-2	CASSSGGWGYTF	TGTGCCAGCAGCTCAGGGGGTTGGGGCTACACCTTC
-	TRBD2	TRBV3-1/TRBV3-2	TRBJ2-7	CASSQQPGLAFHEQYF	TGTGCCAGCAGCCAACAACCGGGACTAGCATTCCACGAGCAGTACTTC
-	TRBD1	TRBV27	TRBJ1-4	CASSPTGGTTNEKLFF	TGTGCCAGCAGTCCCACAGGGGGCACGACTAATGAAAAACTGTTTTTT
few	-	TRBV30	TRBJ2-2	CAWSVKTVQGLKNTGELFF	TGTGCCTGGAGTGTGAAGACGGTCCAGGGACTGAAAAACACCGGGGAGCTGTTTTTT
once	TRBD1	TRBV10-3	TRBJ1-6	CAISADRGNSPLHF	TGTGCCATCAGTGCGGACAGGGGGAACTCACCCCTCCACTTT
once	TRBD1	TRBV3-1/TRBV3-2	TRBJ1-1	CASSSAQRQGTEAFF	TGTGCCAGCAGCTCAGCCCAGAGACAGGGCACTGAAGCTTTCTTT
-	TRBD1	TRBV3-1/TRBV3-2	TRBJ1-3	CASSQVGTGGNTIYF	TGTGCCAGCAGCCAAGTCGGGACAGGGGGAAACACCATATATTTT
-	-	TRBV25-1	TRBJ1-5	CASSPQGSGNQPQHF	TGTGCCAGCAGCCCACAGGGTTCGGGCAATCAGCCCCAGCATTTT